A selection of T cell receptor beta chains follows, all from one sample in a study of blood T cell repertoires in COVID-19. The data were produced by immunoSEQ multiplex PCR, yet TCRdb's version contains in-frame clones alone and is incomplete. The table records roughly 100,000 clones, around 79% of them present only once. Sequencing was carried out using peripheral blood. These receptors originate from a man between 65 and 85 years old with active or convalescent COVID-19. The CDR3 runs from the conserved cysteine through the conserved F or W. The order of the fields is J gene, clone size, V gene, D gene, CDR3 protein, CDR3 DNA. The D gene is left open where the match is weak. Expanded clones are given a class, and other clones once, few, many or no size at all.

>TRBJ1-1|.|TRBV5-1|.
CASSLGPGTEAFF
TGCGCCAGCAGCCTGGGACCCGGGACTGAAGCTTTCTTT
>TRBJ2-3|.|TRBV24-1|.
CATSDLPSEGTDTQYF
TGTGCCACCAGTGATTTGCCCAGTGAGGGCACAGATACGCAGTATTTT
>TRBJ2-2|.|TRBV28|TRBD1
CASSYGQGRVENTGELFF
TGTGCCAGCAGCTACGGACAGGGTAGGGTGGAGAACACCGGGGAGCTGTTTTTT
>TRBJ2-5|.|TRBV5-1|TRBD2
CASSLSGGGLQTQYF
TGCGCCAGCAGCTTATCGGGGGGTGGGCTTCAGACCCAGTACTTC
>TRBJ2-7|.|TRBV4-1|.
CASSRLLQSSYEQYF
TGCGCCAGCAGCAGATTATTACAGAGCTCCTACGAGCAGTACTTC
>TRBJ2-1|.|TRBV7-2|TRBD1
CASSSRTGDEQFF
TGTGCCAGCAGCTCGAGAACAGGGGATGAGCAGTTCTTC
>TRBJ2-5|once|TRBV5-5|.
CASNRDEETQYF
TGTGCCAGCAACAGGGATGAAGAGACCCAGTACTTC
>TRBJ1-1|.|TRBV2|TRBD1
CATRTGYRSDTEAFF
TGTGCCACTCGGACAGGGTATAGGTCGGACACTGAAGCTTTCTTT
>TRBJ1-3|.|TRBV18|.
CASSENVGQSGNTIYF
TGTGCCAGCTCAGAAAATGTAGGACAGTCTGGAAACACCATATATTTT
>TRBJ2-1|.|TRBV28|TRBD2
CASNPLRGLAGGGSYNEQFF
TGTGCCAGCAACCCTCTAAGGGGACTAGCGGGAGGGGGCTCCTACAATGAGCAGTTCTTC
>TRBJ2-1|.|TRBV6-5|TRBD1
CASSPQGARYNEQFF
TGTGCCAGCAGTCCACAGGGGGCGCGGTACAATGAGCAGTTCTTC
>TRBJ2-3|.|TRBV5-1|TRBD2
CASLPGSGATDTQYF
TGCGCCAGCCTTCCGGGTAGCGGGGCCACAGATACGCAGTATTTT
>TRBJ2-7|.|TRBV28|TRBD1
CASRQGPPYEQYF
TGTGCCAGCCGACAGGGGCCCCCCTACGAGCAGTACTTC
>TRBJ1-2|.|TRBV19|.
CASSIDSRTPEGYGYTF
TGTGCCAGTAGTATAGATTCACGGACGCCCGAGGGCTATGGCTACACCTTC
>TRBJ1-1|few|TRBV18|.
CASSPRGSGGTEAFF
TGTGCCAGCTCCCCCAGGGGATCTGGGGGCACTGAAGCTTTCTTT
>TRBJ2-5|.|TRBV5-1|TRBD1
CASSHGQGQETQYF
TGCGCCAGCAGCCATGGACAGGGACAAGAGACCCAGTACTTC
>TRBJ2-7|.|TRBV18|TRBD2
CASSPLEGTSGRSYEQYF
TGTGCCAGCTCACCATTGGAGGGGACTAGCGGGAGATCCTACGAGCAGTACTTC
>TRBJ1-2|.|TRBV27|.
CASSTVRENYGYTF
TGTGCCAGCAGTACGGTCAGGGAAAACTATGGCTACACCTTC
>TRBJ1-1|.|TRBV4-2|.
CASSTPGNTEAFF
TGTGCCAGCAGCACCCCAGGGAACACTGAAGCTTTCTTT
>TRBJ1-4|.|TRBV6-5|TRBD1
CASRSGQGEKLFF
TGTGCCAGCAGATCCGGACAGGGCGAAAAACTGTTTTTT
>TRBJ1-1|.|TRBV5-6|.
CASSRGPTTGGTEAFF
TGTGCCAGCAGCCGCGGGCCGACGACGGGAGGGACTGAAGCTTTCTTT
>TRBJ1-2|few|TRBV6-1|.
CASSEGGFSYGYTF
TGTGCCAGCAGTGAGGGGGGATTCTCCTATGGCTACACCTTC
>TRBJ1-2|.|TRBV28|.
CASIGRRYGYTF
TGTGCCAGCATTGGGAGGCGCTATGGCTACACCTTC
>TRBJ1-1|.|TRBV27|TRBD1
CASSRGTAEAFF
TGTGCCAGCAGTAGAGGGACAGCGGAAGCTTTCTTT
>TRBJ2-1|once|TRBV7-3|TRBD2
CASSQTSGGATVNEQFF
TGTGCCAGCAGCCAGACTAGCGGGGGGGCTACTGTCAATGAGCAGTTCTTC